This TCR beta chain was identified during a study of blood T cell repertoires in COVID-19. Study in general: Donors in the United States, Italy and Spain gave samples during acute or convalescent COVID-19.

Only in-frame clones appear in the TCRdb table, and some are missing; sequencing was by immunoSEQ multiplex PCR. The table records around 450,000 clones, about 92% of them present only once. The CDR3 runs to 17 residues. V dropped 6 bases and J dropped 0; count of bases not matched to a gene: 11. Germline V gene lookup returns CDR1 MDHEN and CDR2 SYDVKM. Membership in each cohort depended on participant-reported clinical history. The sequence derives from a man between 18 and 35 years old who had recovered from COVID-19. V usage is TRBV28 and J usage is TRBJ2-4; 7 bases agree with TRBD2. The specimen sequenced was PBMCs or T cells enriched from blood (not recorded which). Written as DNA, the CDR3 is TGTGCCAGCAGCCGGGGGGTGGCGGGACTAGCCAAAAACATTCAGTACTTC. Encoded protein: CASSRGVAGLAKNIQYF. The full variable domain, in which reference TRBV28 and TRBJ2-4 provide the parts outside the CDR3, is DVKVTQSSRYLVKRTGEKVFLECVQDMDHENMFWYRQDPGLGLRLIYFSYDVKMKEKGDIPEGYSVSREKKERFSLILESASTNQTSMYLCASSRGVAGLAKNIQYFGAGTRLSVL.